This TCR beta chain was identified in a study of lymphopenia after photon versus proton radiotherapy. Findings and caveats of the study: Post-nadir TCR diversity decline inversely tracked overall survival among those who died. Photon-treated patients lost naive T cells and TCR diversity; proton-treated stayed stable. Only patients who died were analyzed for survival; proton advantage is unproven. After lymphocyte nadir, photon-treated repertoires showed oligoclonal expansion, especially CD8+ Temra.

Details on this clone: What it binds is unknown.

Assay used: immunoSEQ multiplex PCR; TCRdb lists only in-frame clones, some missing. Seen here are about 16,000 clones, about nine tenths observed once, and the top ten hold approximately 10%. The germline V and J ends were trimmed by 3 bases and 6 bases, with 21 bases remaining between them. CDR1 KGHSH and CDR2 LQKENI come from the germline V gene. The CDR3 is 16 amino acids. The source of this sequence is a man in his 70s with pancreatic cancer. This sample comprised peripheral blood, obtained from a patient treated with proton-based radiotherapy. The chain recombines TRBV18 with TRBJ2-7; D perhaps matches TRBD2 (6 bases). The CDR3 protein is CASSPTASGDGGEQYF. The CDR3, as DNA: TGTGCCAGCTCACCCACGGCAAGCGGAGACGGGGGCGAGCAGTACTTC. Supplemented by reference TRBV18 and TRBJ2-7, the full variable domain reads NAGVMQNPRHLVRRRGQEARLRCSPMKGHSHVYWYRQLPEEGLKFMVYLQKENIIDESGMPKERFSAEFPKEGPSILRIQQVVRGDSAAYFCASSPTASGDGGEQYFGPGTRLTVT.